Listed below are T cell receptor beta chains from one sample, sequenced in a study of blood T cell repertoires in COVID-19. TCRdb's table, derived via immunoSEQ multiplex PCR, lists solely in-frame clones and lacks some. There are 150,000 to 200,000 clones in the sample; 79% occur only once, and roughly 19% lies in the top ten. Sequenced input: PBMCs or T cells enriched from blood (not recorded which). The receptors were gathered from a woman in her seventies in a cohort exposed to, infected with or recovered from COVID-19 (not recorded which). The CDR3 runs from the conserved cysteine through the conserved F or W. D genes are given only for firm matches. A clone size is listed for some rows: how often the clone was seen (once, few, many), or a class if it is expanded.

d_gene	v_gene	abundance	j_gene	CDR3nt	CDR3aa
TRBD2	TRBV11-3	.	TRBJ2-1	TGTGCCAGCAGCTTAGATCCAGCGGGAGGGGGGAATGAGCAGTTCTTC	CASSLDPAGGGNEQFF
TRBD1	TRBV5-1	.	TRBJ1-2	TGCGCCAGCAGCTTGCGGCAGGGGGGCTATGGCTACACCTTC	CASSLRQGGYGYTF
.	TRBV19	few	TRBJ1-6	TGTGCCAGTAACGCAGGGTTTTTTTCACCCCTCCACTTT	CASNAGFFSPLHF
TRBD2	TRBV28	.	TRBJ2-1	TGTGCCAGCAGTCCTCATGAGTCTAGCGGGAGCAATGAGCAGTTCTTC	CASSPHESSGSNEQFF
.	TRBV18	.	TRBJ1-5	TGTGCCAGCTCACCAGTATATAGCAATCAGCCCCAGCATTTT	CASSPVYSNQPQHF
TRBD1	TRBV19	.	TRBJ2-1	TGTGCCAGTAGTATTACAGGGGGAGGCTACAATGAGCAGTTCTTC	CASSITGGGYNEQFF
.	TRBV11-3	.	TRBJ1-6	TGTGCCAGCAGCCCCTCCGCGGCCTATAATTCACCCCTCCACTTT	CASSPSAAYNSPLHF
TRBD1	TRBV19	.	TRBJ1-5	TGTGCCAGTAGTATAAGGGGGCAGAGCAATCAGCCCCAGCATTTT	CASSIRGQSNQPQHF
.	TRBV5-4	.	TRBJ2-1	TGTGCCACCACGGAACGGGGCTCCTACAATGAGCAGTTCTTC	CATTERGSYNEQFF
.	TRBV5-1	.	TRBJ2-3	TGCGCCAGCAGCTTAAGCTGGCGGGTCAGTGGCACAGATACGCAGTATTTT	CASSLSWRVSGTDTQYF
.	TRBV19	.	TRBJ1-5	TGTGCCAGTAGTGCCCGGGACACTAATCAGCCCCAGCATTTT	CASSARDTNQPQHF
TRBD1	TRBV7-6	.	TRBJ1-1	TGTGCCAGCAGCTTAGCTTCTTCCTGGGACAGTGAAGCTTTCTTT	CASSLASSWDSEAFF
.	TRBV11-2	.	TRBJ2-7	TGTGCCAGCAGCGGTAGCGGCGACGAGCAGTACTTC	CASSGSGDEQYF
.	TRBV4-2	.	TRBJ1-3	TGTGCCAGCAGCCGAGACAGGACTGGAAACACCATATATTTT	CASSRDRTGNTIYF
TRBD1	TRBV11-3	.	TRBJ2-2	TGTGCCAGCAGCTTTGGACAGGGGTCCGGGGAGCTGTTTTTT	CASSFGQGSGELFF
TRBD1	TRBV18	.	TRBJ2-2	TGTGCCAGCTCACCACCAGGCAGGGGGACCGGGGAGCTGTTTTTT	CASSPPGRGTGELFF
.	TRBV11-1	.	TRBJ2-7	TGTGCCAGCAGCTTGAGGAGGGACCGGACCTACGAGCAGTACTTC	CASSLRRDRTYEQYF
.	TRBV5-1	.	TRBJ1-2	TGCGCCAGCAGCTTGGGCCAACAGGGAAGTGGCTACACCTTC	CASSLGQQGSGYTF
.	TRBV10-3	.	TRBJ2-7	TGTGCCATCAGTGAGGGGCTAGCTGAGCAGTACTTC	CAISEGLAEQYF
TRBD1	TRBV27	.	TRBJ1-5	TGTGCCAGCCGACAGACAGGGCGGAATCAGCCCCAGCATTTT	CASRQTGRNQPQHF
.	TRBV11-2	many	TRBJ2-7	TGTGCCAGCAGCTCTGGGCCTAGCGCTGACTACGAGCAGTACTTC	CASSSGPSADYEQYF
.	TRBV28	.	TRBJ2-1	TGTGCCACCTCTATGTCAGGACAGTTATACAATGAGCAGTTCTTC	CATSMSGQLYNEQFF
.	TRBV10-2	.	TRBJ1-3	TGCGCCAGCAATGATCAGGGCTCTGGAAACACCATATATTTT	CASNDQGSGNTIYF
TRBD1	TRBV18	few	TRBJ2-2	TGTGCCAGCTCAGCGTACCAGGGGGCAGAGTCGGGGGAGCTGTTTTTT	CASSAYQGAESGELFF
TRBD2	TRBV14	.	TRBJ2-5	TGTGCCAGCAGCCAATTTGCGGGAGAAGAGACCCAGTACTTC	CASSQFAGEETQYF
TRBD1	TRBV18	.	TRBJ1-5	TGTGCCAGCTCATGGACAGGTCTTAATCAGCCCCAGCATTTT	CASSWTGLNQPQHF
.	TRBV18	.	TRBJ1-5	TGTGCCAGCTCACCAAACAGGGGCAATCAGCCCCAGCATTTT	CASSPNRGNQPQHF
TRBD2	TRBV7-2	.	TRBJ2-1	TGTGCCAGCAGCCAAGATAGCGGGAGGGATGAGCAGTTCTTC	CASSQDSGRDEQFF
TRBD2	TRBV2	.	TRBJ2-7	TGTGCCAGCAGGAGGGAGGGCCCTCTCTCCTACGAGCAGTACTTC	CASRREGPLSYEQYF
.	TRBV19	.	TRBJ1-5	TGTGCCAGTGGGGCAGGGAATCAGCCCCAGCATTTT	CASGAGNQPQHF
.	TRBV10-3	.	TRBJ2-2	TGTGCCATCAGTGAAGGTCGAACGGGAAACACCGGGGAGCTGTTTTTT	CAISEGRTGNTGELFF
TRBD1	TRBV28	.	TRBJ1-2	TGTGCCAGCAGCAGCGCCTCCTATGGACAGGGAGGTTATGGCTACACCTTC	CASSSASYGQGGYGYTF
.	TRBV5-1	.	TRBJ2-5	TGCGCCAGCAGCTTGGGCCTCCGGGAGACCCAGTACTTC	CASSLGLRETQYF
.	TRBV28	.	TRBJ1-2	TGTGCCAGCAGTCGGGAGAACTATGGCTACACCTTC	CASSRENYGYTF
.	TRBV2	.	TRBJ1-2	TGTGCCAGCAGAGCAGGGTACTATGGCTACACCTTC	CASRAGYYGYTF
TRBD2	TRBV28	.	TRBJ2-1	TGTGCCAGCAGTTTATCGGGACTAGATTACAATGAGCAGTTCTTC	CASSLSGLDYNEQFF
.	TRBV5-1	once	TRBJ2-7	TGCGCCAGCAGTTGGGGACTGGGGGGAACCGAGCAGTACTTC	CASSWGLGGTEQYF
.	TRBV27	.	TRBJ2-7	TGTGCCAGCAGTTTAATTGGCGGCCCTTTCTCCTACGAGCAGTACTTC	CASSLIGGPFSYEQYF
TRBD2	TRBV11-1	.	TRBJ2-1	TGTGCCAGCAGCTTATCGAGCGGGGTCAATGAGCAGTTCTTC	CASSLSSGVNEQFF
TRBD2	TRBV12-5	.	TRBJ2-2	TGTGCTAGTGGTCCGGGGACTAGCGGCTACTTACCCGGGGAGCTGTTTTTT	CASGPGTSGYLPGELFF
TRBD2	TRBV30	.	TRBJ2-3	TGTGCCTGGAGTAAACGGGGGGGGTTGGGCACAGATACGCAGTATTTT	CAWSKRGGLGTDTQYF
.	TRBV4-3	.	TRBJ1-2	TGCGCCAGCAGCCAAGCTACGGTAACCAACTATGGCTACACCTTC	CASSQATVTNYGYTF